The rows below give T cell receptor beta chains drawn from one sample of a study of cytomegalovirus exposure and HLA in healthy donors. Profiled with immunoSEQ multiplex PCR; TCRdb holds only in-frame clones, not every one. Here the sample spans about 59,000 clones, less than 85% being singletons. Sequencing was carried out using PBMCs. The receptors here all came from a man aged 30 to 39 in good health and CMV-seropositive. CDR3s include the opening cysteine and the closing phenylalanine or tryptophan. A D gene is named only where the DNA matches it firmly. Part of the rows lack a size; the others show once, few, many or a class for expanded clones.

d_gene | j_gene | abundance | v_gene | CDR3nt | CDR3aa
NA | TRBJ2-7 | NA | TRBV6-1 | TGTGCCAGCAGTGAGGTGACTTTTCCCTCCTACGAGCAGTACTTC | CASSEVTFPSYEQYF
NA | TRBJ1-1 | NA | TRBV27 | TGTGCCAGCAGTCCACTCCCCGACTCCCGAGGGACTGAAGCTTTCTTT | CASSPLPDSRGTEAFF
NA | TRBJ2-6 | NA | TRBV7-9 | TGTGCCAGCAGCTTCCCGCCCCTCCAGTCTGGGGCCAACGTCCTGACTTTC | CASSFPPLQSGANVLTF
NA | TRBJ2-7 | NA | TRBV7-9 | TGTGCCAGCAGCCCAGTCTCGGAGGGGCAGTACTTC | CASSPVSEGQYF
TRBD1 | TRBJ2-7 | NA | TRBV7-2 | TGTGCCAGCAGCTTTACTAGGGACAGCTCCTACGAGCAGTACTTC | CASSFTRDSSYEQYF
NA | TRBJ1-2 | NA | TRBV7-2 | TGTGCCAGTAGACCGGACAGAACTAACTATGGCTACACCTTC | CASRPDRTNYGYTF
TRBD1 | TRBJ2-1 | NA | TRBV5-6 | TGTGCCAGCAGCTTGGCAGGACAGGTAAGGCCCTACAATGAGCAGTTCTTC | CASSLAGQVRPYNEQFF
TRBD1 | TRBJ1-2 | NA | TRBV7-8 | TGTGCCAGCAGCTTAGCGACCCGGGACAGAGATAACTATGGCTACACCTTC | CASSLATRDRDNYGYTF
NA | TRBJ1-2 | NA | TRBV5-1 | TGCGCCAGCAGCTTGGAGGGAGACTATGGCTACACCTTC | CASSLEGDYGYTF
TRBD1 | TRBJ2-7 | once | TRBV7-8 | TGTGCCAGCAGCCCCTCCGGGGGACAGGGAGGGCCAATTTACGAGCAGTACTTC | CASSPSGGQGGPIYEQYF
NA | TRBJ1-3 | NA | TRBV30 | TGTGCCTGGAGTGTGAGGTCAGGGGCCCGAAACACCATATATTTT | CAWSVRSGARNTIYF
NA | TRBJ1-3 | NA | TRBV7-2 | TGTGCCAGCAGCTTAGCGGGGCAGGGCCGAGCCTTCTCTGGAAACACCATATATTTT | CASSLAGQGRAFSGNTIYF
NA | TRBJ2-1 | once | TRBV7-6 | TGTGCCAGCAGCTTATACAGCACTGAGCAGTTCTTC | CASSLYSTEQFF
NA | TRBJ2-7 | few | TRBV19 | TGTGCCAGTAGCCGGGGAAAGGCCTACGAGCAGTACTTC | CASSRGKAYEQYF
TRBD2 | TRBJ2-2 | few | TRBV4-2 | TGTGCCAGCAGCCATGGGCCGGCTCGGGCTAGCGGGACCGGGGAGCTGTTTTTT | CASSHGPARASGTGELFF
NA | TRBJ1-1 | NA | TRBV11-3 | TGTGCCAGCAGTGAGTCGGGAACTGAAGCTTTCTTT | CASSESGTEAFF
TRBD1 | TRBJ1-6 | NA | TRBV28 | TGTGCCAGCAGTTTGAAGGGGGCCTCACCCCTCCACTTT | CASSLKGASPLHF
NA | TRBJ1-3 | NA | TRBV4-1 | TGCGCCAGCAGCCAGCTAGGCGTCCGCACCATATATTTT | CASSQLGVRTIYF
NA | TRBJ1-6 | NA | TRBV7-9 | TGTGCCAGCAGCTTAGTTGGCAGTTATAATTCACCCCTCCACTTT | CASSLVGSYNSPLHF
TRBD1 | TRBJ2-7 | NA | TRBV30 | TGTGCCTGGGACAGGGGCCGCGCCTACGAGCAGTACTTC | CAWDRGRAYEQYF
NA | TRBJ2-5 | NA | TRBV5-1 | TGCGCCAGCAGCTTGGGGAGCGCGGCAGAGACCCAGTACTTC | CASSLGSAAETQYF